Below, 20 T cell receptor beta chains from the same sample are listed, as sequenced in a study of blood T cell repertoires in COVID-19. Produced via immunoSEQ multiplex PCR; TCRdb's table is partial and in-frame only. The repertoire holds 95,000 to 150,000 clones, with over 70% as singletons. Source material: peripheral blood. The receptor set was obtained from a man in his sixties or seventies with acute or convalescent COVID-19.

The rearrangement links TRBV29-1 to TRBJ1-5; 7 bases are shared with TRBD1. The V gene's germline CDR1 is SQVTM and CDR2 ANQGSEA. Trimming cost V 4 bases and J 6 bases; bases outside gene matches: 6. This CDR3 spans 13 amino acids. CDR3 DNA: TGCAGCGTTGGAGGGGGCGACGGTCAGCCCCAGCATTTT. It encodes CSVGGGDGQPQHF.

CDR3 loop: CASSVGGGTTNEKLFF. CDR3 nucleotide sequence: TGTGCCAGCAGCGTAGGCGGCGGAACAACTAATGAAAAACTGTTTTTT. The chain carries TRBV9 and TRBJ1-4; D not resolved. This CDR3 has 16 residues. V was clipped by 0 bases and J by 0 bases, with 9 bases between them. Germline CDR1 reads SGDLS; CDR2 reads YYNGEE.

This rearrangement joins TRBV7-2 to TRBJ1-1; TRBD1 matches at 8 bases. This CDR3 has 14 residues. After removal of 5 bases from V and 6 bases from J, the junction contained 8 bases not matched to a gene. Germline CDR1 is SGHTA and CDR2 is FQGNSA. CDR3 in amino acids: CASSVGQGGAEAFF. In DNA, the CDR3 is TGTGCCAGCAGCGTAGGACAGGGCGGCGCTGAAGCTTTCTTT. The variable domain in full, completed from reference TRBV7-2 and TRBJ1-1, reads GAGVSQSPSNKVTEKGKDVELRCDPISGHTALYWYRQSLGQGLEFLIYFQGNSAPDKSGLPSDRFSAERTGGSVSTLTIQRTQQEDSAVYLCASSVGQGGAEAFFGQGTRLTVV.

This chain links TRBV27 with TRBJ2-7; TRBD1 is a possible D gene (5 bases). Germline V lookup: CDR1 MNHEY, CDR2 SMNVEV (reference sequence). This CDR3 contains 15 residues. V was clipped by 1 base and J by 4 bases, with 14 bases between them. The CDR3 DNA reads as TGTGCCAGCAGTTTATTTTTGGTGGACACTTACGAGCAGTACTTC. This encodes CASSLFLVDTYEQYF.

The CDR3 sequence is CASSPQGGGTDTQYF. The CDR3 DNA sequence: TGTGCCAGTAGTCCCCAGGGGGGTGGGACAGATACGCAGTATTTT. V usage is TRBV19 and J usage is TRBJ2-3, with D perhaps matching TRBD1 (7 bases). The germline V gene has CDR1 LNHDA and CDR2 SQIVND (reference sequence). This CDR3 is built from 15 residues. Trimming took off 5 bases at V and 3 bases at J, with 15 bases between the two ends.

The table lists this clone with a few counts. V usage is TRBV12-3 or TRBV12-4 and J usage is TRBJ1-5, with D unresolved. CDR3 length: 13 residues. V was trimmed by 5 bases and J by 5 bases, leaving 10 bases between them. The CDR3 protein is CASSLLSDQPQHF. The CDR3 nucleotides are TGTGCCAGCAGTCTTCTATCTGATCAGCCCCAGCATTTT.

The chain has TRBV19 and TRBJ1-2; 7 bases map to TRBD1. The CDR3 runs 14 residues. The ends lost 2 bases at V and 4 bases at J; junction bases unmatched: 4. CDR1 is LNHDA and CDR2 is SQIVND in the germline V gene (reference sequence). CDR3 in amino acids: CASSINRGGYGYTF. DNA for the CDR3: TGTGCCAGTAGTATAAACAGGGGAGGCTATGGCTACACCTTC.

The chain employs TRBV5-4 and TRBJ1-2, with TRBD1 matching over 7 bases. Germline V gene data show CDR1 as SGHNT and CDR2 as YYREEE (reference sequence). CDR3 length: 14 amino acids. After removal of 3 bases from V and 4 bases from J, the junction contained 6 bases not matched to a gene. The CDR3 DNA sequence: TGTGCCAGCAGCTCCACAGGGACAGCCTATGGCTACACCTTC. It specifies CASSSTGTAYGYTF.

The chain employs TRBV19 and TRBJ1-3; TRBD1 is a possible D gene (6 bases). Trimming removed 7 bases from V and 0 bases from J, with 13 bases in between. The length of the CDR3 is 15 residues. Germline V gene data show CDR1 as LNHDA and CDR2 as SQIVND (reference sequence). DNA for the CDR3: TGTGCCAGTACACCACAGGGACACTCTGGAAACACCATATATTTT. Its translation is CASTPQGHSGNTIYF. Full variable domain (remainder filled in from reference TRBV19 and TRBJ1-3): DGGITQSPKYLFRKEGQNVTLSCEQNLNHDAMYWYRQDPGQGLRLIYYSQIVNDFQKGDIAEGYSVSREKKESFPLTVTSAQKNPTAFYLCASTPQGHSGNTIYFGEGSWLTVV.

The CDR3 spells CASSLGDKETQYF. The CDR3, as DNA: TGTGCCAGCAGCTTAGGGGACAAAGAGACCCAGTACTTC. The rearrangement links TRBV11-2 to TRBJ2-5, with D possibly being TRBD1 (6 bases). Trimming took 1 base from V and 3 from J, leaving 6 bases between them. The germline CDR1 and CDR2 sequences are SGHAT and FQNNGV. The CDR3 has 13 residues.

The rearrangement links TRBV29-1 to TRBJ1-1, with TRBD1 identical over 7 bases. The CDR3 is 16 residues long. Germline values: CDR1 SQVTM, CDR2 ANQGSEA. The V gene end was trimmed by 3 bases and the J gene end by 0 bases; junction bases not matched to a gene: 10. CDR3 residues: CSVDDRVRKMNTEAFF. For the CDR3, the DNA is TGCAGCGTTGATGACAGGGTCCGGAAGATGAACACTGAAGCTTTCTTT.

CDR3 bases: TGCAGCGCGAGGACAGGAGCTAATGAAAAACTGTTTTTT. Its translation is CSARTGANEKLFF. The rearrangement uses TRBV29-1 and TRBJ1-4, with 7 positions matching TRBD1. There are 13 residues in the CDR3. The junction had 5 bases not matched to a gene; V was cut back by 7 bases and J by 3 bases. Germline loops: CDR1 SQVTM, CDR2 ANQGSEA.

The chain links TRBV10-2 to TRBJ1-2; D is unclear. Trimming removed 2 bases from V and 1 base from J, with 5 bases in between. Germline values: CDR1 WSHSY, CDR2 SAAADI. The CDR3 has 13 amino acids. The DNA for the CDR3 is TGCGCCAGCAGTGAGGCGGGTAACTATGGCTACACCTTC. It yields the protein CASSEAGNYGYTF.

This chain links TRBV2 with TRBJ1-2; 8 nucleotides match TRBD1. The CDR3 runs 13 residues. Per the germline V gene, CDR1 is SNHLY and CDR2 is FYNNEI. Losses at the gene ends were 5 bases for V and 6 bases for J; bases not matched to a gene: 5. The CDR3 DNA is TGTGCCAGCAGTCCGACAGGGGAGCATGGCTACACCTTC. This sequence encodes CASSPTGEHGYTF.

This chain joins TRBV4-3 and TRBJ2-5; possibly TRBD1 for D (5 bases). Germline loops: CDR1 LGHNA, CDR2 YSLEER. Deletions cut 2 bases from V and 4 bases from J, with 8 bases between. The CDR3 extends over 13 amino acids. CDR3 protein: CASSQFGAETQYF. For the CDR3, the DNA is TGCGCCAGCAGCCAATTTGGGGCAGAGACCCAGTACTTC.

The CDR3 sequence is CASSPGGTEAFF. DNA for the CDR3: TGTGCCAGCAGTCCAGGGGGCACTGAAGCTTTCTTT. V gene TRBV3-1 (or the pseudogene TRBV3-2) combines with J gene TRBJ1-1, with 7 bases lining up with TRBD1. Germline assignment: CDR1 LGHDT and CDR2 YNNKEL (reference sequence). The J segment lost 4 bases and the V segment lost 6 bases, leaving 2 bases of the junction unmatched. The CDR3 spans 12 residues.

The chain is built from TRBV6-5 and TRBJ2-7; TRBD1 matches at 7 bases. The CDR3 length is 14 residues. Germline loops: CDR1 MNHEY, CDR2 SVGAGI. J gave up 5 bases and V 5 bases, and 9 bases lay outside the gene matches. CDR3 sequence reads: CASSPRTGLDEQYF. The CDR3 nucleotides read TGTGCCAGCAGTCCCCGGACAGGTCTTGACGAGCAGTACTTC.

V usage is TRBV4-2 and J usage is TRBJ2-7, with 7 bases fitting TRBD2. The germline V gene has CDR1 LGHNA and CDR2 YNFKEQ. The V gene end was trimmed by 4 bases and the J gene end by 7 bases; junction bases not matched to a gene: 10. This CDR3 has 14 amino acids. The CDR3 bases are TGTGCCAGCAGCCTCCAGACGGGGGGAGGGGAGCAGTACTTC. Its protein is CASSLQTGGGEQYF.

The chain recombines TRBV5-4 with TRBJ2-1; D might be TRBD2 (6 bases). The germline gives CDR1 SGHNT, CDR2 YYREEE (reference sequence). There are 16 residues in the CDR3. V lost 2 bases to trimming and J lost 0 bases, with 12 bases between them. The CDR3 protein is CASSFQRASSYNEQFF. As DNA, the CDR3 is TGTGCCAGCAGCTTCCAGCGGGCGAGCTCCTACAATGAGCAGTTCTTC.

There are a few counts of this clone. The chain joins TRBV3-1 (or the pseudogene TRBV3-2) to TRBJ1-6; 9 nucleotides match TRBD1. With 4 bases clipped from V and 9 bases from J, the junction kept 7 bases outside the gene matches. This CDR3 has 15 residues. The germline V gene encodes CDR1 LGHDT and CDR2 YNNKEL (reference sequence). CDR3 protein: CASSLGQGESSPLHF. CDR3 coding DNA: TGTGCCAGCAGCCTGGGACAGGGAGAAAGTTCACCCCTCCACTTT.